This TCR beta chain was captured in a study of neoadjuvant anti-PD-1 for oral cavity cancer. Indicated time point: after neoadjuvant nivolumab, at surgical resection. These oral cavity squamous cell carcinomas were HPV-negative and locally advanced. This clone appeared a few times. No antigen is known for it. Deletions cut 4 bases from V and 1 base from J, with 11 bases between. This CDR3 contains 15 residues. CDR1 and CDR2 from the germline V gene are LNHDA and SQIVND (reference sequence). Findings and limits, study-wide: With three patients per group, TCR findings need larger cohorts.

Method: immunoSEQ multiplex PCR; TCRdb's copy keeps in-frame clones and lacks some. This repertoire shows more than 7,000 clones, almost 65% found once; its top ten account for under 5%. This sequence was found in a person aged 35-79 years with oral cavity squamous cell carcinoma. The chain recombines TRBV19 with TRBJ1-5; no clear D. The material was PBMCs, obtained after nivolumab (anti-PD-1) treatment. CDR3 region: CASSTDPGSNQPQHF. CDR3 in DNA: TGTGCCAGTAGTACGGACCCCGGAAGCAATCAGCCCCAGCATTTT. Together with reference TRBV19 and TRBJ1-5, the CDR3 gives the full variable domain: DGGITQSPKYLFRKEGQNVTLSCEQNLNHDAMYWYRQDPGQGLRLIYYSQIVNDFQKGDIAEGYSVSREKKESFPLTVTSAQKNPTAFYLCASSTDPGSNQPQHFGDGTRLSIL.